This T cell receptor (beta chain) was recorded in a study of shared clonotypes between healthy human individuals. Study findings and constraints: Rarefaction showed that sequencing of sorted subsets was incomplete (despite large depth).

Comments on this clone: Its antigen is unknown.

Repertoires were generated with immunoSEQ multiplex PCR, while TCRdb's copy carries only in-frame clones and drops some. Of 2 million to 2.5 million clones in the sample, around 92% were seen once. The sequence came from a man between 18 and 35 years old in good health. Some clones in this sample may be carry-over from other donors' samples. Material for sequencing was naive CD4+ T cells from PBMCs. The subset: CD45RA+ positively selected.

In DNA, the CDR3 is TGTGCCAGCTCACCAAGAACGACAGATAATGAAAAACTGTTTTTT. It is translated as CASSPRTTDNEKLFF. The chain joins TRBV18 to TRBJ1-4, with a tentative D call TRBD1 (5 bases). Germline assignment: CDR1 KGHSH and CDR2 LQKENI. Trimming stripped 2 bases from V and 4 bases from J, with 11 bases between. The CDR3 is made up of 15 amino acids.